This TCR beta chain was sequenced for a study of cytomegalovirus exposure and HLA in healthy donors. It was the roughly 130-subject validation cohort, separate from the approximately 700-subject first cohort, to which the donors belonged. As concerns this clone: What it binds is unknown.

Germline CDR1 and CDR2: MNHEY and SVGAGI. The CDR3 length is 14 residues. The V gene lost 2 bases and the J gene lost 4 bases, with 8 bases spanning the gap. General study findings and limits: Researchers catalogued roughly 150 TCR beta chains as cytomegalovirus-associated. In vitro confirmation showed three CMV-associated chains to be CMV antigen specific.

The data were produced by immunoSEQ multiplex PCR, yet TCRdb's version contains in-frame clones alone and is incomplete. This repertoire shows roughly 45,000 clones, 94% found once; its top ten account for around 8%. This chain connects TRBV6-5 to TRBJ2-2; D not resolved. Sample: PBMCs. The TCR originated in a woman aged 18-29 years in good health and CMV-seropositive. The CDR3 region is CASSYGWATGELFF. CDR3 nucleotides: TGTGCCAGCAGTTACGGATGGGCCACCGGGGAGCTGTTTTTT.